The 25 T cell receptor beta chains below all came from one sample that was sequenced in a study of Ad26.COV2.S vaccination and SARS-CoV-2 variants. Treatment: roughly 20 received Ad26.COV2.S at low or high dose, single or two shots; a few received placebo; per-sample allocation not given. The samples date from day 63 after the first vaccine or placebo injection. TCRdb keeps only in-frame clones here, not all; method: immunoSEQ multiplex PCR. In the table there are about 420,000 clones, roughly 90% of which are singletons. Specimen: peripheral blood, collected in a trial of Ad26.COV2.S vaccine versus placebo. The receptors stem from a person aged 18-65 years who received the Ad26.COV2.S COVID-19 vaccine or a placebo.

The J gene is TRBJ1-4, the V gene TRBV2; D uncertain. The V and J ends lost 4 bases and 4 bases respectively, with 13 bases between them. This CDR3 has 15 amino acids. Per germline, CDR1 SNHLY and CDR2 FYNNEI. CDR3 bases: TGTGCCAGCAGTGGAGCGCAGATTTTTAATGAAAAACTGTTTTTT. This gives the protein CASSGAQIFNEKLFF.

This clone is a singleton in its sample. The chain has TRBV9 and TRBJ1-6; D remains ambiguous. CDR1 is SGDLS and CDR2 is YYNGEE in the germline V gene. CDR3 length: 13 residues. V shed 3 bases and J shed 8 bases, with 9 bases lying between them. The CDR3 DNA is TGTGCCAGCAGCGCCCAAGTTGATTCACCCCTCCACTTT. This codes for CASSAQVDSPLHF.

The gene calls are TRBV5-6 and TRBJ2-2; D is possibly TRBD2 (5 bases). The CDR3 sequence is 16 residues long. Looked up from germline, CDR1 is SGHDT and CDR2 is YYEEEE. Trimming removed 0 bases at V and 4 bases at J, with 13 bases between. The CDR3 DNA follows: TGTGCCAGCAGCTTGGAACAGCGGAGCCGCACCGGGGAGCTGTTTTTT. It is translated as CASSLEQRSRTGELFF.

V usage is TRBV30 and J usage is TRBJ2-3; D gene uncertain. This CDR3 spans 13 amino acids. The germline gives CDR1 GTSNPN, CDR2 SVGIG (reference sequence). Trimming pared 4 bases from V and 0 bases from J, leaving 8 bases between. CDR3 loop: CAWTWYSTDTQYF. The CDR3 DNA reads as TGTGCCTGGACCTGGTATAGCACAGATACGCAGTATTTT.

The rearrangement joins TRBV20-1 to TRBJ2-7, with 12 bases fitting TRBD2. The CDR3 is 14 residues long. V was pared by 3 bases and J by 6 bases, with 6 bases of the junction left unmatched. The germline V gene has CDR1 DFQATT and CDR2 SNEGSKA (reference sequence). CDR3 amino acids: CSASLPGLAGEQYF. The CDR3 DNA reads as TGCAGTGCTAGTCTCCCGGGACTAGCGGGCGAGCAGTACTTC.

The chain joins TRBV18 to TRBJ1-2; TRBD1 aligns across 8 bases. This CDR3 region has 14 residues. CDR1 and CDR2 from the germline V gene are KGHSH and LQKENI. V lost 3 bases to trimming and J lost 4 bases; unmatched junction nucleotides: 4. CDR3 loop: CASSPGGQGYGYTF. Here the CDR3 DNA reads TGTGCCAGCTCACCGGGAGGACAGGGCTATGGCTACACCTTC.

The V call is TRBV18, the J call TRBJ1-1; 8 bases match TRBD1. The CDR3 contains 14 residues. The V and J ends lost 2 bases and 11 bases, in that order; junction bases with no gene match: 10. CDR1 is KGHSH and CDR2 is LQKENI in the germline V gene. The CDR3 DNA follows: TGTGCCAGCTCACCATTCCCGCAGGGGGCGGCCGCTTTCTTT. Translation: CASSPFPQGAAAFF.

V is TRBV24-1 and J is TRBJ2-1; no reliable D call. CDR1 and CDR2 (germline): KGHDR, SFDVKD. The CDR3 extends over 16 amino acids. The V end was cut by 2 bases, the J end by 6 bases, with 16 bases between. The CDR3 sequence is CATSDSRPDVVNEQFF. As DNA, the CDR3 is TGTGCCACCAGTGATTCCCGCCCGGACGTGGTCAATGAGCAGTTCTTC.

The chain is built from TRBV6-2 or TRBV6-3 and TRBJ2-5; D is undetermined. V was cut by 2 bases and J by 2 bases, with 9 bases left in between. CDR3 length equals 14 residues. The germline CDR1 and CDR2 sequences are MNHEY and SVGEGT. The CDR3 reads CASSYLATQETQYF. The CDR3 nucleotides read TGTGCCAGCAGTTACCTGGCGACTCAAGAGACCCAGTACTTC.

This clone appeared a single time. V gene TRBV28 combines with J gene TRBJ1-1, with D uncertain. This CDR3 contains 12 residues. CDR1 MDHEN and CDR2 SYDVKM come from the germline V gene. Deletions cut 7 bases from V and 4 bases from J, with 10 bases between. The DNA of the CDR3 is TGTGCCAGCAACTTTCCGGGCACTGAAGCTTTCTTT. Translation: CASNFPGTEAFF.

The chain employs TRBV5-6 and TRBJ1-6, with D possibly being TRBD1 (6 bases). Trimming cost V 0 bases and J 0 bases, with 7 bases left between them. Germline V CDR1 and CDR2: SGHDT, YYEEEE. This CDR3 is 16 amino acids long. Here the CDR3 reads CASSLADSSYNSPLHF. CDR3 sequence (DNA): TGTGCCAGCAGCTTGGCGGACAGCTCCTATAATTCACCCCTCCACTTT.

The chain links TRBV18 to TRBJ2-7; D is undetermined. Per the germline V gene, CDR1 is KGHSH and CDR2 is LQKENI. V was pared by 2 bases and J by 0 bases, with 5 bases between. The CDR3 length is 13 residues. CDR3 DNA: TGTGCCAGCTCACCAGGGAACTCCTACGAGCAGTACTTC. It encodes CASSPGNSYEQYF.

Here the CDR3 DNA reads TGTGCCGGAGGACAGGGACCCTACGAGCAGTACTTC. Its translation: CAGGQGPYEQYF. The chain links TRBV6-5 to TRBJ2-7; 8 nucleotides match TRBD1. Germline trimming cut 11 bases from V and 2 bases from J; bases unmatched to any gene: 5. The CDR3 extends over 12 amino acids. The germline V gene encodes CDR1 MNHEY and CDR2 SVGAGI.

The V call is TRBV13, the J call TRBJ2-7, with a possible D match to TRBD1 (6 bases). Trimming stripped 3 bases from V and 2 bases from J, with 8 bases between. The germline gives CDR1 PRHDT, CDR2 FYEKMQ (reference sequence). This CDR3 has 13 residues. CDR3 in amino acids: CASSFGQTYEQYF. The CDR3 DNA reads TGTGCCAGCAGCTTCGGACAGACCTACGAGCAGTACTTC.

J is TRBJ2-3 and V is TRBV19, with a possible D match to TRBD1 (5 bases). The ends were cut back, 5 bases at V and 1 base at J, with 25 bases in the middle. The CDR3 has 19 residues. Germline V gene lookup returns CDR1 LNHDA and CDR2 SQIVND (reference sequence). The CDR3 region has the DNA TGTGCCAGTAGTCCCCGCCAGACAGAAACTCATCGGGGCACAGATACGCAGTATTTT. Protein sequence: CASSPRQTETHRGTDTQYF.

The J gene is TRBJ1-2, the V gene TRBV11-2, with 11 bases aligning to TRBD1. Germline CDR1 reads SGHAT; CDR2 reads FQNNGV. V lost 5 bases to trimming and J lost 4 bases; unmatched junction nucleotides: 9. The CDR3 loop spans 16 amino acids. The CDR3 DNA sequence: TGTGCCAGCAGCCAAGGACAGGGGGCGGTCAGCTATGGCTACACCTTC. Translating gives CASSQGQGAVSYGYTF.

The rearrangement joins TRBV5-4 to TRBJ2-1, with D maybe TRBD1 (5 bases). CDR1 and CDR2 (germline): SGHNT, YYREEE (reference sequence). Trimming took 4 bases from V and 7 from J, leaving 12 bases between them. The length of the CDR3 is 13 residues. This CDR3 is CASSVDNRNEQFF. The CDR3 coding sequence is TGTGCCAGCAGCGTGGACAACCGGAATGAGCAGTTCTTC. Based on the CDR3 plus reference TRBV5-4 and TRBJ2-1, the full variable domain is ETGVTQSPTHLIKTRGQQVTLRCSSQSGHNTVSWYQQALGQGPQFIFQYYREEENGRGNFPPRFSGLQFPNYSSELNVNALELDDSALYLCASSVDNRNEQFFGPGTRLTVL.

The chain employs TRBV28 and TRBJ1-1; tentative D call: TRBD1 (5 bases). This CDR3 region has 14 residues. V dropped 5 bases and J dropped 11 bases, with 21 bases sitting between them. CDR1 and CDR2 (germline): MDHEN, SYDVKM. DNA for the CDR3: TGTGCCAGCAGTGTTCCGGGACGGCCGCATCAGGCTTTCTTT. This translates into CASSVPGRPHQAFF.

V and J are TRBV10-3 and TRBJ1-3, with D unclear. The CDR3 has 14 amino acids. V was trimmed by 8 bases and J by 0 bases, leaving 11 bases between them. Per germline, CDR1 ENHRY and CDR2 SYGVKD. CDR3 in DNA: TGTGCCATCCTTGACGGCTACTCTGGAAACACCATATATTTT. Translated: CAILDGYSGNTIYF.

The chain links TRBV7-8 to TRBJ2-3; 8 bases are shared with TRBD2. J was trimmed by 7 bases and V by 2 bases; bases with no gene match: 11. Germline values: CDR1 SGHVS, CDR2 FQNEAQ. The CDR3 contains 16 residues. The CDR3 reads CASSLFGGARVNTQYF. In nucleotides, the CDR3 is TGTGCCAGCAGCTTATTCGGGGGGGCCAGGGTAAATACGCAGTATTTT.

The table lists this clone with a few counts. The chain links TRBV27 to TRBJ2-7, with D possibly matching TRBD1 (5 bases). This CDR3 is built from 13 residues. The V end lost 7 bases, the J end lost 4 bases, and 14 bases lay between the germline ends. In germline, CDR1 is MNHEY, CDR2 SMNVEV (reference sequence). The CDR3 nucleotides are TGTGCCAGCATGGAACCAGGGAATTACGAGCAGTACTTC. It encodes CASMEPGNYEQYF.

CDR3 amino acids: CASSTLRDRSYNEQFF. DNA of the CDR3: TGTGCCAGTAGTACCCTCAGGGACAGGTCCTACAATGAGCAGTTCTTC. V usage is TRBV19 and J usage is TRBJ2-1; TRBD1 matches 8 bases. The CDR3 loop spans 16 amino acids. The J segment lost 1 base and the V segment lost 4 bases, leaving 6 bases of the junction unmatched. Per germline, CDR1 LNHDA and CDR2 SQIVND (reference sequence).

The chain employs TRBV10-3 and TRBJ2-1, with 9 bases fitting TRBD1. This CDR3 has 16 amino acids. Germline V gene lookup returns CDR1 ENHRY and CDR2 SYGVKD. V trimming: 0 bases; J trimming: 4 bases; junction bases outside the gene matches: 4. The CDR3 DNA reads TGTGCCATCAGTGAGTCGAGACAGGGGGGTTACAATGAGCAGTTCTTC. Amino acid sequence: CAISESRQGGYNEQFF.

This chain connects TRBV7-9 to TRBJ1-6; D remains unclear. This CDR3 has 12 amino acids. Germline V gene lookup returns CDR1 SEHNR and CDR2 FQNEAQ (reference sequence). Trimming took 0 bases from V and 6 from J, leaving 0 bases between them. CDR3 sequence reads: CASSLANSPLHF. The CDR3 coding sequence is TGTGCCAGCAGCTTAGCTAATTCACCCCTCCACTTT.

The chain links TRBV28 to TRBJ1-2; D is ambiguous. CDR1 and CDR2 (germline): MDHEN, SYDVKM. The CDR3 is 13 amino acids. Trimming stripped 3 bases from V and 7 bases from J, with 12 bases between. CDR3 sequence (DNA): TGTGCCAGCAGTTTGAATTTCGGAGGTGGCTACACCTTC. Encoded protein: CASSLNFGGGYTF.